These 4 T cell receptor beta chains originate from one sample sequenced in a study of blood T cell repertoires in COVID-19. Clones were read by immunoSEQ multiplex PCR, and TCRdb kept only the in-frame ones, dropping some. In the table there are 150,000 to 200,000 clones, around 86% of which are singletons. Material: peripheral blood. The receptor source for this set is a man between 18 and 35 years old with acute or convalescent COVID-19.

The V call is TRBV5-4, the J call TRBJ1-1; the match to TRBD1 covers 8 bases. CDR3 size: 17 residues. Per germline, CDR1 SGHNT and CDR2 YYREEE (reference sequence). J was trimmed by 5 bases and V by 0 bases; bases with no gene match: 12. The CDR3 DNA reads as TGTGCCAGCAGCTTGGGAGGACAGGGACCCCTGGGGACTGAAGCTTTCTTT. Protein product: CASSLGGQGPLGTEAFF.

The CDR3 loop is CASSIEQGNTEAFF. Here the CDR3 DNA reads TGTGCCAGCAGCATCGAACAGGGGAACACTGAAGCTTTCTTT. The chain employs TRBV28 and TRBJ1-1, with D perhaps matching TRBD1 (6 bases). The CDR3 contains 14 residues. Germline lookup yields CDR1 MDHEN and CDR2 SYDVKM. Trimming removed 6 bases at V and 1 base at J, with 12 bases between.

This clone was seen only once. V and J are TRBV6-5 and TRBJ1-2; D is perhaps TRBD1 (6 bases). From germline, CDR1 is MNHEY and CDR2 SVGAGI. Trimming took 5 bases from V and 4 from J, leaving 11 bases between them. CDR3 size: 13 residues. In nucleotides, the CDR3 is TGTGCCAGCAGTCCAGGGGTTGTCTATGGCTACACCTTC. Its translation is CASSPGVVYGYTF.

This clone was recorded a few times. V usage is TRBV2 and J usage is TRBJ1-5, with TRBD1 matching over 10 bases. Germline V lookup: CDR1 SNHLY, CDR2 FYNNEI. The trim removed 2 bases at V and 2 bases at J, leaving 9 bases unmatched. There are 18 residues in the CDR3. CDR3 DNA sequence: TGTGCCAGCAGTGAATTGGGACAGGGGCTAATGGGCAATCAGCCCCAGCATTTT. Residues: CASSELGQGLMGNQPQHF.